This T cell receptor (beta chain) was found in a study of cytomegalovirus exposure and HLA in healthy donors. PCR was performed using 60 Vbeta and 13 Jbeta primers. Assay: immunoSEQ multiplex PCR; the TCRdb copy retains only in-frame clones and omits some. Of tens of thousands of clones listed, roughly 81% are singletons. Germline loops: CDR1 MGHRA, CDR2 YSYEKL. Trimming took off 4 bases at V and 10 bases at J, with 17 bases between the two ends. This CDR3 is built from 15 residues. This clonotype was sampled from a woman aged 18-35 years in good health and CMV-seropositive. This chain joins TRBV4-1 and TRBJ1-6; D is possibly TRBD1 (5 bases). The sample consisted of PBMCs. The CDR3 is CASSPYGAGESPLHF. CDR3 in DNA: TGCGCCAGCAGCCCCTACGGGGCGGGGGAATCACCCCTCCACTTT.